This T cell receptor (beta chain) was recovered during a study of cytomegalovirus exposure and HLA in healthy donors. Study-level results: According to the study, about 180 TCR beta chains were cytomegalovirus-associated.

The V end lost 6 bases, the J end lost 8 bases, and 20 bases lay between the germline ends. Germline CDR1 and CDR2: LGHNT and FRNRAP. This CDR3 is built from 15 residues. TCRdb's copy holds only in-frame clones and misses some; the assay was immunoSEQ multiplex PCR. The sample gives 80,000 to 100,000 clones, roughly nine tenths of which show up once; 6.3% is in the top ten. This clone has only one observation. What it recognizes is unknown. The rearrangement links TRBV12-5 to TRBJ2-1; D is perhaps TRBD2 (6 bases). The TCR originated in a man between 18 and 29 years old in good health and CMV-seropositive. The sequenced sample was PBMCs. The CDR3 sequence is CASGSTMTSGDEQFF. CDR3 DNA sequence: TGTGCTAGTGGCTCCACCATGACCTCGGGGGATGAGCAGTTCTTC.